The clone carrying this T cell receptor (beta chain) has just a few counts. Its antigen is still unknown. Expressed TCRB transcripts were sequenced because the isolated RNA had all been reverse transcribed beforehand. TCRdb's copy holds only in-frame clones and misses some; the assay was immunoSEQ multiplex PCR. This table holds 350,000 to 450,000 clones, around 15% found once. CD45RO/CCR7/CD25/CD127/CD95/CD27 staining was used to isolate CD4+ naive, central memory, regulatory and stem cell-like memory cells by sorting. This record belongs to a study of beta chain features in type 1 diabetes. Trimming cost V 3 bases and J 2 bases; bases outside gene matches: 6. The CDR3 consists of 15 residues. Germline loops: CDR1 KGHSH, CDR2 LQKENI. Study results and caveats: Cells with high TCR expression could be over-represented by cDNA sequencing. Short templates might get an advantage during PCR, and this would be equal in patients and controls. Unsettled here was the matter of whether HLA type influences TCRB rearrangement.

This TCR came from a young woman in good health. The chain joins TRBV18 to TRBJ2-7; 8 nucleotides align to TRBD1. Sequenced input: naive CD4+ T cells from blood. The CDR3 region is CASSPGTGYPYEQYF. The DNA for the CDR3 is TGTGCCAGCTCACCTGGGACAGGATATCCCTACGAGCAGTACTTC. The full variable domain, in which reference TRBV18 and TRBJ2-7 provide the parts outside the CDR3, is NAGVMQNPRHLVRRRGQEARLRCSPMKGHSHVYWYRQLPEEGLKFMVYLQKENIIDESGMPKERFSAEFPKEGPSILRIQQVVRGDSAAYFCASSPGTGYPYEQYFGPGTRLTVT.